The 21 T cell receptor beta chains listed next were all sequenced from one sample in a study of cytomegalovirus exposure and HLA in healthy donors. Method: immunoSEQ multiplex PCR; TCRdb's copy keeps in-frame clones and lacks some. The table shows around 300,000 clones, with around 90% occurring only once. Sequencing input: PBMCs. These receptors all come from a man in his thirties or forties in good health and CMV-seronegative.

The chain recombines TRBV5-6 with TRBJ2-3, with a weak D call TRBD2 (6 bases). The germline V gene has CDR1 SGHDT and CDR2 YYEEEE. The CDR3 has 17 amino acids. The V end lost 3 bases, the J end lost 2 bases, and 19 bases lay between the germline ends. The CDR3 region has the DNA TGTGCCAGCAGCTGGGGGGACCTAAGGTCGGACACAGATACGCAGTATTTT. It specifies CASSWGDLRSDTDTQYF.

CDR3 nucleotide sequence: TGCGCCAGCAGTGAAGACAGCCGCTATGGCTACACCTTC. This sequence encodes CASSEDSRYGYTF. The chain is built from TRBV10-1 and TRBJ1-2; TRBD1 might be the D (5 bases). Trimming left V 3 bases short and J 4 bases short, with 9 bases between. The CDR3 is 13 residues long. Germline lookup yields CDR1 WNHNN and CDR2 SYGVQD (reference sequence).

This clone was counted between two and nine times. The CDR3, as DNA: TGTGCCAGCAGCAGCGGGACTGCATTACAAGAGACCCAGTACTTC. Amino acids: CASSSGTALQETQYF. The rearrangement links TRBV6-6 to TRBJ2-5, with 7 bases fitting TRBD2. The germline gives CDR1 MNHNY, CDR2 SVGAGI (reference sequence). The junction had 9 bases not matched to a gene; V was cut back by 6 bases and J by 2 bases. The length of the CDR3 is 15 residues.

The rearrangement links TRBV7-2 to TRBJ2-3, with 11 bases matching TRBD1. This CDR3 spans 19 amino acids. Per germline, CDR1 SGHTA and CDR2 FQGNSA. V shed 1 base, J shed 2 bases, and the junction held 11 bases outside the gene matches. CDR3 sequence (DNA): TGTGCCAGCAGCTTAGACTTAGGTTCGGGACAGGGGGTCACAGATACGCAGTATTTT. Translation: CASSLDLGSGQGVTDTQYF.

For this clone: At the DNA level, this CDR3 is encoded by other sequences in the same sample as well. This chain joins TRBV13 and TRBJ1-6; possibly TRBD1 for D (6 bases). Germline CDR1 reads PRHDT; CDR2 reads FYEKMQ (reference sequence). Trimming removed 5 bases from V and 7 bases from J, with 12 bases in between. The CDR3 is 14 residues long. CDR3 sequence reads: CASSLTGRNSPLHF. DNA of the CDR3: TGTGCCAGCAGCCTGACAGGAAGAAATTCACCCCTCCACTTT.

The V gene is TRBV7-2, the J gene TRBJ1-1; TRBD1 matches at 7 bases. This CDR3 has 14 amino acids. V lost 1 base to trimming and J lost 5 bases; unmatched junction nucleotides: 4. Looked up from germline, CDR1 is SGHTA and CDR2 is FQGNSA. The CDR3 sequence is CASSLEGGRTEAFF. DNA for the CDR3: TGTGCCAGCAGCTTAGAAGGGGGCCGTACTGAAGCTTTCTTT.

This clone was picked up a small number of times. V and J are TRBV6-1 and TRBJ1-1; D unclear. The CDR3 runs 15 residues. Trimming removed 2 bases at V and 8 bases at J, with 18 bases between. From germline, CDR1 is MNHNS and CDR2 SASEGT. CDR3 nucleotides: TGTGCCAGCAGTGAACGATATGGAGGAGTTAGGGAAGCTTTCTTT. Protein product: CASSERYGGVREAFF.

The rearrangement links TRBV11-2 to TRBJ2-4; 13 positions match TRBD2. V trimming: 4 bases; J trimming: 7 bases; junction bases outside the gene matches: 13. This CDR3 has 18 amino acids. Germline V gene sequence: CDR1 SGHAT, CDR2 FQNNGV. The DNA of the CDR3 is TGTGCCAGCAGCTCTGGACTAGCGGGGGCTCTAAACCCCAACATTCAGTACTTC. Translation: CASSSGLAGALNPNIQYF.

The chain employs TRBV9 and TRBJ1-4; possible D gene TRBD1, 5 bases. There are 15 residues in the CDR3. Germline loops: CDR1 SGDLS, CDR2 YYNGEE. V dropped 0 bases and J dropped 5 bases, with 11 bases sitting between them. The CDR3 here is CASSVGAGLNEKLFF. CDR3 nucleotide sequence: TGTGCCAGCAGCGTAGGAGCAGGGCTGAATGAAAAACTGTTTTTT.

The genes are TRBV5-1 and TRBJ2-1, with 10 bases matching TRBD2. Per germline, CDR1 SGHRS and CDR2 YFSETQ. J was trimmed by 5 bases and V by 0 bases; bases with no gene match: 8. The CDR3 has 17 amino acids. Here the CDR3 DNA reads TGCGCCAGCAGCTTGGATCGGATGGGACTAGCGCACAATGAGCAGTTCTTC. Protein product: CASSLDRMGLAHNEQFF.

The chain is built from TRBV6-5 and TRBJ1-6, with 9 bases aligning to TRBD1. CDR1 and CDR2 from the germline V gene are MNHEY and SVGAGI. Unmatched junction bases numbered 9, after V lost 7 bases and J lost 8 bases. The CDR3 is 15 residues long. The CDR3 nucleotides read TGTGCCAGCACCATCACAGGGGGCGTAGATTCACCCCTCCACTTT. Translation: CASTITGGVDSPLHF.

The rearrangement links TRBV27 to TRBJ2-7; 12 bases are shared with TRBD1. This CDR3 region has 14 residues. Germline CDR1 and CDR2: MNHEY and SMNVEV (reference sequence). V lost 3 bases to trimming and J lost 4 bases; unmatched junction nucleotides: 1. The CDR3 loop reads CASSLGQGAYEQYF. CDR3 nucleotides: TGTGCCAGCAGTTTGGGACAGGGGGCTTACGAGCAGTACTTC.

The chain employs TRBV5-1 and TRBJ2-1; a possible D gene is TRBD1 (6 bases). CDR1 is SGHRS, CDR2 YFSETQ, per germline. The CDR3 consists of 16 residues. Trimming removed 0 bases from V and 5 bases from J, with 15 bases in between. CDR3 residues: CASSLGTVSNNNEQFF. CDR3 sequence (DNA): TGCGCCAGCAGCTTGGGGACAGTCTCGAATAACAATGAGCAGTTCTTC.

The chain couples TRBV6-4 to TRBJ1-2; the match to TRBD1 covers 11 bases. The CDR3 has 15 amino acids. Germline V CDR1 and CDR2: MRHNA, SNTAGT. V trimming: 2 bases; J trimming: 4 bases; junction bases outside the gene matches: 3. The CDR3: CASSDAGQGVYGYTF. CDR3 sequence (DNA): TGTGCCAGCAGTGACGCGGGACAGGGGGTCTATGGCTACACCTTC.

The chain employs TRBV7-9 and TRBJ2-1, with TRBD2 matching over 10 bases. This CDR3 has 14 residues. J gave up 8 bases and V 4 bases, and 5 bases lay outside the gene matches. The germline CDR1 and CDR2 sequences are SEHNR and FQNEAQ (reference sequence). The CDR3 bases are TGTGCCAGCAGCTCCGCCGGGACTAGCGATGAGCAGTTCTTC. Translated, it gives CASSSAGTSDEQFF.

The chain uses TRBV5-6 and TRBJ1-2; 9 bases are shared with TRBD1. Per the germline V gene, CDR1 is SGHDT and CDR2 is YYEEEE. V shed 4 bases, J shed 5 bases, and the junction held 12 bases outside the gene matches. The CDR3 contains 16 residues. CDR3 DNA: TGTGCCAGCAGCCTGTGGGGACAGGGAAAATATTATGGCTACACCTTC. It translates to CASSLWGQGKYYGYTF.

This chain uses TRBV5-1 with TRBJ2-1; 9 bases align to TRBD2. Germline CDR1 reads SGHRS; CDR2 reads YFSETQ. The CDR3 is 16 amino acids. The ends lost 0 bases at V and 4 bases at J; junction bases unmatched: 5. The CDR3 reads CASSLALTSGYNEQFF. The CDR3 nucleotides are TGCGCCAGCAGCTTGGCGTTGACTAGCGGATACAATGAGCAGTTCTTC.

V is TRBV10-2 and J is TRBJ2-7, with TRBD2 as a possible D gene (7 bases). Germline assignment: CDR1 WSHSY and CDR2 SAAADI. With 3 bases removed from V and 6 bases from J, the gap between germline ends came to 12 bases. This CDR3 is built from 13 residues. CDR3 region: CASSERGGAEQYF. The CDR3, as DNA: TGCGCCAGCAGTGAAAGGGGGGGGGCCGAGCAGTACTTC.

CDR3 sequence: CASSPLRTSGANTEAFF. Here the CDR3 DNA reads TGTGCCAGTAGTCCCCTTCGGACCTCGGGAGCGAACACTGAAGCTTTCTTT. The gene calls are TRBV19 and TRBJ1-1; no firm D call. This CDR3 comprises 17 residues. Germline CDR1 and CDR2: LNHDA and SQIVND (reference sequence). V gave up 5 bases and J gave up 1 base, with 20 bases separating them.

The chain employs TRBV5-1 and TRBJ2-3; D is possibly TRBD2 (6 bases). Deletions cut 2 bases from V and 0 bases from J, with 13 bases between. The CDR3 length is 16 residues. The germline V gene encodes CDR1 SGHRS and CDR2 YFSETQ. Here the CDR3 DNA reads TGCGCCAGCAGCTTTGAGGGGCGGGGAAGCACAGATACGCAGTATTTT. Amino acid sequence: CASSFEGRGSTDTQYF.

The V gene is TRBV5-1, the J gene TRBJ1-2; 8 bases map to TRBD1. V shed 2 bases and J 8 bases; nucleotides not matched to a gene: 8. CDR1 and CDR2 from the germline V gene are SGHRS and YFSETQ. CDR3 length: 14 amino acids. In DNA form, the CDR3 reads TGCGCCAGCAGCTTAAAGTCGACAGGGGTGGGCTACACCTTC. Its translation is CASSLKSTGVGYTF. Drawing the rest from reference TRBV5-1 and TRBJ1-2, the complete variable domain is KAGVTQTPRYLIKTRGQQVTLSCSPISGHRSVSWYQQTPGQGLQFLFEYFSETQRNKGNFPGRFSGRQFSNSRSEMNVSTLELGDSALYLCASSLKSTGVGYTFGSGTRLTVV.